Ten or more counts support the clone carrying this TCR beta chain. The sample is drawn from a study of Graves' ophthalmopathy and Graves' hyperthyroidism. Trimming removed 3 bases at V and 1 base at J, with 15 bases between. Per the germline V gene, CDR1 is MGHRA and CDR2 is YSYEKL. CDR3 length equals 17 residues. RNA transcripts yielded amplified TCR beta CDR3 regions. Following a first-round RT-PCR that used HTBI primers, a second-round multiplex PCR was carried out. TCRdb analysed the multiplex PCR reads with MiXCR anew, one entry per CDR3 protein. The data contain roughly 400,000 distinct CDR3 sequences, approximately 20% of them singletons.

The clonotype was recovered from a woman younger than 35 with Graves' ophthalmopathy. The V call is TRBV4-1, the J call TRBJ2-2, with TRBD1 as a possible D gene (6 bases). Sequencing was carried out using peripheral blood. This chain's CDR3 is CASSHLGWTENTGELFF. The CDR3 bases are TGCGCCAGCAGCCATTTGGGATGGACAGAGAACACCGGGGAGCTGTTTTTT.